The source of this TCR beta chain is a study of shared clonotypes between healthy human individuals. The authors split each subset's genomic DNA evenly across several immunoSEQ plates. Unsorted PBMC DNA was sequenced on ten immunoSEQ deep assay plates. Assay: immunoSEQ multiplex PCR; the TCRdb copy retains only in-frame clones and omits some. The profile shows about 490,000 clones, less than 80% of them singletons. The CDR3 consists of 14 residues. V was trimmed by 5 bases and J by 6 bases, leaving 15 bases between them. Germline loops: CDR1 LNHDA, CDR2 SQIVND (reference sequence). The chain joins TRBV19 to TRBJ2-3, with D unclear. This receptor was obtained from a woman in her forties in good health. Some clones in this sample may be carry-over from other donors' samples. What was sequenced was PBMCs. CDR3: CASSPTRGPDTQYF. The CDR3 coding sequence is TGTGCCAGTAGTCCCACTCGAGGACCGGATACGCAGTATTTT.